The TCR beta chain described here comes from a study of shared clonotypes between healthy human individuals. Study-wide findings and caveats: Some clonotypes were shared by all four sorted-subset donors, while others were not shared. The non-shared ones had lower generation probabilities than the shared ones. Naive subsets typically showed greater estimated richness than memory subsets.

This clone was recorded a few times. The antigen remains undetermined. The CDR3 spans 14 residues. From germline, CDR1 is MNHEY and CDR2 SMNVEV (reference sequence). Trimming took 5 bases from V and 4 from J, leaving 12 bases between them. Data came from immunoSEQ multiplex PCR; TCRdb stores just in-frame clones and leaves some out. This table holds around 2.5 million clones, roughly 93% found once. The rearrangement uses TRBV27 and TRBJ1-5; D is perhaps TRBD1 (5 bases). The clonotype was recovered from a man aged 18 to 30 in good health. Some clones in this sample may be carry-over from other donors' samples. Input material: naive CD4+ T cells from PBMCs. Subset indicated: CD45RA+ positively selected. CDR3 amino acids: CASSLHGGNQPQHF. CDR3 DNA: TGTGCCAGCAGTCTTCATGGGGGGAATCAGCCCCAGCATTTT.